This TCR beta chain originates from a study of T-cell memory formation after mild COVID-19. Study-level findings and limits: CM and EM subsets held most contracting CD4+ clones; EMRA held CD8+ ones.

This clonotype was found a few times. The antigen remains undetermined. TCRdb independently ran MiXCR on the 5' RACE reads; one entry per CDR3 protein. The sample holds a few hundred thousand distinct CDR3 sequences, roughly 26% seen once. Trimming removed 5 bases at V and 3 bases at J, with 14 bases between. Germline values: CDR1 SNHLY, CDR2 FYNNEI. This CDR3 is 15 amino acids long. The genes are TRBV2 and TRBJ1-5, with no clear D. This TCR came from an adult woman who had mild COVID-19 (a few samples of this study predate the infection). Cell type and time point are not known. The sample was PBMCs or a T cell subset sorted from them (not recorded which). CDR3 protein: CASSTDGKFNQPQHF. CDR3 sequence (DNA): TGTGCCAGCAGTACGGACGGAAAGTTCAATCAGCCCCAGCATTTT. The variable domain in full, completed from reference TRBV2 and TRBJ1-5, reads EPEVTQTPSHQVTQMGQEVILRCVPISNHLYFYWYRQILGQKVEFLVSFYNNEISEKSEIFDDQFSVERPDGSNFTLKIRSTKLEDSAMYFCASSTDGKFNQPQHFGDGTRLSIL.